This TCR beta chain was sequenced for a study of blood T cell repertoires in COVID-19 (dated by TCRdb to 2018 to 2021). Describing the broader study: Collaborator samples came from the United States, Italy and Spain and covered acute and convalescent phases of COVID-19. The prospective study material was composed of cDNA or gDNA derived from T cells, B-cell-depleted T cells, or PBMCs. The dataset comprised deeply sampled blood TCRbeta repertoires from subjects exposed to, actively infected with, or recovered from COVID-19. The repertoires were released in a freely available public database intended as a resource for research on the immune response to SARS-CoV-2. Samples came from the ongoing ImmuneRACE study (first 160 participants) plus 1,254 subjects from 6 global collaborators. Sample metadata almost always included a de-identified subject ID, COVID-19 status, age in years and sex. Where available, HLA class I and class II types were taken from metadata supplied by the sample provider and were not determined by assay-based typing. The study at large found these results: Clinical and demographic metadata were provided uncurated, with the amount varying by source and participant.

The collaborating institutions used their own protocols to collect whole blood in K2EDTA tubes. For TCRbeta analysis, collaborators shipped samples as frozen whole blood, isolated PBMCs, or DNA extracted from either of those sample types. TCRbeta CDR3 regions were amplified from genomic DNA by means of the immunoSEQ Assay, a bias-controlled multiplex PCR. The published analysis was carried out like this. The number of nucleated cells in each sample was estimated by amplification of reference gene primers within the assay. To quantify the absolute abundance of each unique TCRbeta CDR3 rearrangement, sequence reads were collapsed and filtered. For each sample, productive Simpson clonality was calculated as the square root of Simpson's diversity index across productive rearrangements. Entries here come from immuneACCESS through TCRdb and include only in-frame sequences with V and J called. Some clones fail to appear in such tables; in the studies checked, an unresolved V gene covers under half of the shortfall, and the cause of the remainder is unknown. The D gene and trimming were derived from the DNA, and the V and J assignments and clone size from that table. This sample comprises more than 110,000 clones, roughly four fifths of them detected only once. Clones ranked in the top ten supply about 7% of the sample.

In the case of this clone: The antigen it binds to is not known. No base qualities exist here, and no much larger clone lies one base off it.

V is trimmed back by 0 bases and J by 6 bases, and the junction contains 14 bases that no gene match accounts for. From the cysteine through the phenylalanine, the CDR3 covers 18 amino acids. Only the CDR3 DNA is retained, 54 bases long and in frame from the first base. Reading the germline V gene gives CDR1 SGHAT and CDR2 FQNNGV. The chain was built from TRBV11-2 and TRBJ2-7, and 10 junction bases match TRBD2. This sequence was found in a human donor in a cohort sampled during active COVID-19. Sample: peripheral blood. The nucleotide sequence reads TGTGCCAGCAGCTTAGATTCTTCAGCGGGGGGGGCAATTATCGAGCAGTACTTC. Its product reads: CASSLDSSAGGAIIEQYF. The CDR3, completed at both ends by the reference TRBV11-2 and TRBJ2-7 genes, gives the full variable domain EAGVAQSPRYKIIEKRQSVAFWCNPISGHATLYWYQQILGQGPKLLIQFQNNGVVDDSQLPKDRFSAERLKGVDSTLKIQPAKLEDSAVYLCASSLDSSAGGAIIEQYFGPGTRLTVT.